A single sample gave rise to the 14 T cell receptor beta chains below, sequenced in a study of T-cell memory formation after mild COVID-19. In TCRdb, the 5' RACE reads were re-called with MiXCR into one record per CDR3 protein. The sample consists of 300,000 to 400,000 distinct CDR3 sequences, 13% to 15% of them appearing once. Sequencing was done on a sample of PBMCs or a T cell subset sorted from them (not recorded which). The origin of the receptors is a young man who had mild COVID-19 (a few samples of this study predate the infection). Cell type and time point are not known.

This clonotype has only a few counts. The V gene is TRBV9, the J gene TRBJ2-3; 10 bases are shared with TRBD2. With V trimmed by 3 bases and J by 4 bases, 8 bases remained unmatched. Looked up from germline, CDR1 is SGDLS and CDR2 is YYNGEE. The CDR3 loop spans 16 amino acids. CDR3 sequence (DNA): TGTGCCAGCAGCGCCTATAGCGGGGGGACGTCAGATACGCAGTATTTT. Translation gives CASSAYSGGTSDTQYF.

This clonotype came up a few times. The chain has TRBV11-1 and TRBJ2-7, with TRBD2 matching over 11 bases. This CDR3 spans 15 amino acids. The V gene's germline CDR1 is SGHAT and CDR2 FQDESV (reference sequence). V dropped 5 bases and J dropped 6; count of bases not matched to a gene: 9. The CDR3 spells CASSVGTSGDIEQYF. DNA of the CDR3: TGTGCCAGCAGCGTGGGGACTAGCGGCGACATCGAGCAGTACTTC. Drawing the rest from reference TRBV11-1 and TRBJ2-7, the complete variable domain is EAEVAQSPRYKITEKSQAVAFWCDPISGHATLYWYRQILGQGPELLVQFQDESVVDDSQLPKDRFSAERLKGVDSTLKIQPAELGDSAMYLCASSVGTSGDIEQYFGPGTRLTVT.

This clonotype was counted only a few times. This chain joins TRBV6-5 and TRBJ2-5; D is undetermined. V was clipped by 1 base and J by 2 bases, with 5 bases between them. The CDR3 has 13 amino acids. In germline, CDR1 is MNHEY, CDR2 SVGAGI. The CDR3 loop reads CASSYLAQETQYF. CDR3 in DNA: TGTGCCAGCAGTTACTTGGCTCAAGAGACCCAGTACTTC.

This clonotype was seen a few times. This chain joins TRBV2 and TRBJ2-1; D might be TRBD1 (6 bases). Germline V gene lookup returns CDR1 SNHLY and CDR2 FYNNEI. Trimming took off 1 base at V and 5 bases at J, with 15 bases between the two ends. This CDR3 has 16 residues. The CDR3 DNA sequence: TGTGCCAGCAGTGAAGTGGGGGCTCCTCTAGACAATGAGCAGTTCTTC. It is translated as CASSEVGAPLDNEQFF.

This clonotype came up many times. V usage is TRBV5-1 and J usage is TRBJ2-3; D may be TRBD2 (5 bases). Deletions cut 0 bases from V and 5 bases from J, with 16 bases between. Germline values: CDR1 SGHRS, CDR2 YFSETQ. The CDR3 is made up of 16 amino acids. DNA of the CDR3: TGCGCCAGCAGCTTGGGACCGCACGTCGGGGTAGATACGCAGTATTTT. Amino acids: CASSLGPHVGVDTQYF.

The gene calls are TRBV7-9 and TRBJ1-2, with D uncertain. The CDR3 sequence is 11 residues long. Germline values: CDR1 SEHNR, CDR2 FQNEAQ (reference sequence). V was clipped by 4 bases and J by 8 bases, with 8 bases between them. CDR3 region: CASSYNWGYTF. The CDR3 nucleotides read TGTGCCAGCAGCTACAATTGGGGCTACACCTTC.

The sample holds a few counts of this clonotype. This chain uses TRBV20-1 with TRBJ2-2; 9 positions match TRBD1. The CDR3 covers 13 residues. The germline V gene has CDR1 DFQATT and CDR2 SNEGSKA (reference sequence). V was clipped by 7 bases and J by 4 bases; unmatched bases: 4. CDR3: CSDRGLVTGELFF. CDR3 nucleotide sequence: TGCAGTGACAGGGGGCTCGTCACCGGGGAGCTGTTTTTT.

The V gene is TRBV19, the J gene TRBJ2-7; TRBD1 agrees at 9 bases. The CDR3 contains 14 residues. CDR1 LNHDA and CDR2 SQIVND come from the germline V gene (reference sequence). J lost 6 bases, V lost 6 bases, and 9 bases had no gene match. The CDR3 sequence is CASRDRGLLGEQYF. CDR3 nucleotides: TGTGCCAGTAGGGACAGGGGACTCCTGGGCGAGCAGTACTTC.

This chain uses TRBV2 with TRBJ1-1; D is unresolved. CDR3 length: 12 residues. V was pared by 6 bases and J by 4 bases, with 9 bases between. CDR1 is SNHLY, CDR2 FYNNEI, per germline. CDR3 protein: CASSRQITEAFF. CDR3 DNA sequence: TGTGCCAGCAGCCGGCAGATCACTGAAGCTTTCTTT.

This clonotype turned up a few times. This chain uses TRBV4-2 with TRBJ2-7; unclear D gene. The germline CDR1 and CDR2 sequences are LGHNA and YNFKEQ. The CDR3 extends over 13 amino acids. V was trimmed by 4 bases and J by 4 bases, leaving 11 bases between them. The CDR3 sequence is CASSPGELYEQYF. The DNA for the CDR3 is TGTGCCAGCAGCCCCGGAGAACTTTACGAGCAGTACTTC.

The chain joins TRBV5-1 to TRBJ1-5; D is uncertain. CDR3 size: 14 residues. V dropped 7 bases and J dropped 3 bases, with 14 bases sitting between them. Germline CDR1 reads SGHRS; CDR2 reads YFSETQ. CDR3 nucleotides: TGCGCCAGCCGATCACAGCCAGACAATCAGCCCCAGCATTTT. It encodes CASRSQPDNQPQHF. Full variable domain (remainder filled in from reference TRBV5-1 and TRBJ1-5): KAGVTQTPRYLIKTRGQQVTLSCSPISGHRSVSWYQQTPGQGLQFLFEYFSETQRNKGNFPGRFSGRQFSNSRSEMNVSTLELGDSALYLCASRSQPDNQPQHFGDGTRLSIL.

In its sample, this clonotype was seen a few times. J is TRBJ2-3 and V is TRBV30; D may be TRBD2 (5 bases). The germline V and J ends were trimmed by 8 bases and 0 bases, with 15 bases remaining between them. Germline V gives CDR1 GTSNPN, CDR2 SVGIG (reference sequence). The CDR3 sequence is 14 residues long. This chain's CDR3 is CAGTRASSTDTQYF. The CDR3 DNA is TGTGCCGGAACTAGGGCCTCTAGCACAGATACGCAGTATTTT.

This clonotype has more than one count but fewer than ten. V gene TRBV4-3 combines with J gene TRBJ2-1; a weak D match, TRBD2 (6 bases). Germline V CDR1 and CDR2: LGHNA, YSLEER. V was shortened by 3 bases and J by 0 bases, with 12 bases between the two germline ends. This CDR3 has 16 residues. CDR3 DNA sequence: TGCGCCAGCAGCCACACCGGGGGTCGCTCCTACAATGAGCAGTTCTTC. It codes for CASSHTGGRSYNEQFF.

The CDR3 reads CASSLEAGSSYNSPLHF. The DNA for the CDR3 is TGCGCCAGCAGCTTGGAGGCAGGGAGCTCCTATAATTCACCCCTCCACTTT. The chain couples TRBV5-1 to TRBJ1-6, with TRBD1 as a possible D gene (5 bases). Germline values: CDR1 SGHRS, CDR2 YFSETQ. There are 17 residues in the CDR3. The germline V and J ends were trimmed by 0 bases and 0 bases, with 10 bases remaining between them.